A single sample is the source of the 14 T cell receptor beta chains below, sequenced in a study of liver allograft versus peripheral blood T cells. Looking at the study overall: Liver transplant recipients had T cell receptor repertoires compared between transplanted liver and peripheral blood.

TCRdb re-derived calls from the reads in MiXCR, one entry per CDR3 protein. The sample yields about 880 distinct CDR3 sequences, about 17% seen once. These receptors were obtained from a human patient who had a liver transplant. Some T cells may arise from the graft donor.

The V and J genes are TRBV6-6 and TRBJ1-6, with 7 nucleotides matching TRBD1. The CDR3 loop spans 15 amino acids. V lost 5 bases and J lost 6; bases outside the gene matches: 7. Germline V CDR1 and CDR2: MNHNY, SVGAGI (reference sequence). The DNA for the CDR3 is TGTGCCAGCAGTGGCCCGGGACAGTCTAATTCACCCCTCCACTTT. Its protein is CASSGPGQSNSPLHF.

Turning to this clonotype: A much larger clone differs by one base, so this may be a read error. Here the CDR3 omits its conserved ending phenylalanine or tryptophan, so a read error is the likely source. The chain uses TRBV11-2 and TRBJ2-5; 7 nucleotides agree with TRBD1. This CDR3 has 15 amino acids. In germline, CDR1 is SGHAT, CDR2 FQNNGV. As DNA, the CDR3 is TGTGCCAGCAGTTTAGGGGGCTCTTACCAAGAGACCCAGTACTAC. It yields the protein CASSLGGSYQETQYY.

The chain uses TRBV7-9 and TRBJ1-2, with TRBD1 as a possible D gene (5 bases). The CDR3 has 16 amino acids. Germline V CDR1 and CDR2: SEHNR, FQNEAQ (reference sequence). The V gene lost 4 bases and the J gene lost 2 bases, with 17 bases spanning the gap. In nucleotides, the CDR3 is TGTGCCAGCAGCTCCTCCGGGAGGGGTATCAACTATGGCTACACCTTC. Protein sequence: CASSSSGRGINYGYTF.

The chain employs TRBV19 and TRBJ1-1; 7 bases are a match to TRBD1. The germline gives CDR1 LNHDA, CDR2 SQIVND (reference sequence). The CDR3 length is 14 residues. V lost 6 bases to trimming and J lost 2 bases; unmatched junction nucleotides: 6. The CDR3 region is CASRTQGSNTEAFF. The CDR3 DNA reads as TGTGCCAGTAGGACACAGGGGTCTAACACTGAAGCTTTCTTT.

By its share, this clonotype is large. CDR3 nucleotide sequence: TGTGCCAGCAGCTTAGAGCGGGGGGAGACTGAAGCTTTCTTT. It codes for CASSLERGETEAFF. This chain connects TRBV11-1 to TRBJ1-1; TRBD1 might be the D (5 bases). Germline CDR1 reads SGHAT; CDR2 reads FQDESV (reference sequence). The CDR3 contains 14 residues. With 1 base removed from V and 5 bases from J, the gap between germline ends came to 11 bases.

The rearrangement links TRBV6-5 to TRBJ1-2; 8 bases are shared with TRBD1. V dropped 6 bases and J dropped 6; count of bases not matched to a gene: 6. This CDR3 comprises 13 residues. Germline loops: CDR1 MNHEY, CDR2 SVGAGI. CDR3 amino acids: CASSRRGLDGYTF. The CDR3 DNA reads TGTGCCAGCAGCCGCAGGGGGCTGGATGGCTACACCTTC.

By frequency in the sample, this clonotype is large. V and J are TRBV29-1 and TRBJ2-7; TRBD2 aligns across 13 bases. This CDR3 is built from 16 residues. Germline assignment: CDR1 SQVTM and CDR2 ANQGSEA. The ends lost 4 bases at V and 3 bases at J; junction bases unmatched: 9. The CDR3 reads CSVASTSGRALYEQYF. CDR3 DNA: TGCAGCGTTGCGTCCACTAGCGGGAGGGCCCTCTACGAGCAGTACTTC.

By sample share, this clonotype is medium-sized. This chain joins TRBV5-1 and TRBJ1-2; TRBD1 aligns across 10 bases. Germline CDR1 reads SGHRS; CDR2 reads YFSETQ. V shed 4 bases, J shed 3 bases, and the junction held 6 bases outside the gene matches. There are 15 residues in the CDR3. The CDR3, as DNA: TGCGCCAGCAGCCCCCGGGACAGGGGAGACTATGGCTACACCTTC. Its protein product is CASSPRDRGDYGYTF. Full variable domain (outside the CDR3, taken from reference TRBV5-1 and TRBJ1-2): KAGVTQTPRYLIKTRGQQVTLSCSPISGHRSVSWYQQTPGQGLQFLFEYFSETQRNKGNFPGRFSGRQFSNSRSEMNVSTLELGDSALYLCASSPRDRGDYGYTFGSGTRLTVV.

This clonotype is deemed medium-sized (0.01 to 0.1%). V gene TRBV5-5 combines with J gene TRBJ2-7; D is tentatively TRBD1 or TRBD2 (6 bases each). The CDR3 spans 15 residues. Trimming shortened V by 4 bases and J by 0 bases, and 14 bases separated the two germline ends. Germline V gives CDR1 SGHKS, CDR2 YYEKEE (reference sequence). DNA for the CDR3: TGTGCCAGCAGCCCTCTGGGGGGCCTCTCCTACGAGCAGTACTTC. Translation gives CASSPLGGLSYEQYF.

This chain connects TRBV7-2 to TRBJ1-1; weak D call: TRBD1 (5 bases). Trimming left V 4 bases short and J 12 bases short, with 18 bases between. The length of the CDR3 is 13 residues. Germline values: CDR1 SGHTA, CDR2 FQGNSA. DNA of the CDR3: TGTGCCAGCAGCTCCCTGGACAAGGATAAAACTTTCTTT. It encodes CASSSLDKDKTFF.

By frequency in the sample, this clonotype is medium-sized (0.01 to 0.1%). V is TRBV7-2 and J is TRBJ2-1; 7 positions agree with TRBD2. This CDR3 is 14 amino acids long. The junction had 3 bases not matched to a gene; V was cut back by 3 bases and J by 4 bases. Germline CDR1 reads SGHTA; CDR2 reads FQGNSA. Here the CDR3 reads CASSFRDYYNEQFF. CDR3 DNA sequence: TGTGCCAGCAGCTTCCGGGACTATTACAATGAGCAGTTCTTC.

By share, this clonotype ranks as large. The chain is built from TRBV6-1 and TRBJ1-3; no definite D call. The CDR3 runs to 13 residues. Germline CDR1 and CDR2: MNHNS and SASEGT. V was shortened by 5 bases and J by 4 bases, with 9 bases between the two germline ends. The CDR3 coding sequence is TGTGCCAGCAGTTCCTTATTGGGAAACACCATATATTTT. Amino acids: CASSSLLGNTIYF.

The chain links TRBV12-3 or TRBV12-4 to TRBJ2-3; 7 bases map to TRBD2. There are 13 residues in the CDR3. Losses at the gene ends were 3 bases for V and 8 bases for J; bases not matched to a gene: 5. The CDR3 coding sequence is TGTGCCAGCAGTTTTAGCGGGCCCGGTACGCAGTATTTT. Translation gives CASSFSGPGTQYF.

Within the sample, this clonotype is hyperexpanded. V is TRBV6-5 and J is TRBJ2-7, with D possibly TRBD2 on 5 matching bases. The V gene's germline CDR1 is MNHEY and CDR2 SVGAGI. The CDR3 is 13 residues long. V lost 6 bases and J lost 6, with 15 bases in between. CDR3 in DNA: TGTGCCAGCAGCCAACAGAGGGTAGGCGAGCAGTACTTC. Translated: CASSQQRVGEQYF.